Here is one T cell receptor (beta chain) with its context. This sample is part of a study of blood T cell repertoires in COVID-19. Across the study: The United States, Italy and Spain supplied acute and convalescent COVID-19 samples.

Profiling relied on immunoSEQ multiplex PCR, and the TCRdb table lists in-frame clones only, not all of them. Of 450,000 to 500,000 clones listed, 87% are singletons. This CDR3 spans 13 amino acids. Per the germline V gene, CDR1 is MNHEY and CDR2 is SMNVEV (reference sequence). Trimming cost V 6 bases and J 5 bases; bases outside gene matches: 6. The chain carries TRBV27 and TRBJ2-5, with TRBD2 identical over 7 bases. Input material: PBMCs or T cells enriched from blood (not recorded which). The sequence was obtained from a woman younger than 35 who had recovered from COVID-19. CDR3 sequence: CASSGGMRETQYF. The CDR3 region has the DNA TGTGCCAGCAGCGGGGGGATGCGTGAGACCCAGTACTTC.